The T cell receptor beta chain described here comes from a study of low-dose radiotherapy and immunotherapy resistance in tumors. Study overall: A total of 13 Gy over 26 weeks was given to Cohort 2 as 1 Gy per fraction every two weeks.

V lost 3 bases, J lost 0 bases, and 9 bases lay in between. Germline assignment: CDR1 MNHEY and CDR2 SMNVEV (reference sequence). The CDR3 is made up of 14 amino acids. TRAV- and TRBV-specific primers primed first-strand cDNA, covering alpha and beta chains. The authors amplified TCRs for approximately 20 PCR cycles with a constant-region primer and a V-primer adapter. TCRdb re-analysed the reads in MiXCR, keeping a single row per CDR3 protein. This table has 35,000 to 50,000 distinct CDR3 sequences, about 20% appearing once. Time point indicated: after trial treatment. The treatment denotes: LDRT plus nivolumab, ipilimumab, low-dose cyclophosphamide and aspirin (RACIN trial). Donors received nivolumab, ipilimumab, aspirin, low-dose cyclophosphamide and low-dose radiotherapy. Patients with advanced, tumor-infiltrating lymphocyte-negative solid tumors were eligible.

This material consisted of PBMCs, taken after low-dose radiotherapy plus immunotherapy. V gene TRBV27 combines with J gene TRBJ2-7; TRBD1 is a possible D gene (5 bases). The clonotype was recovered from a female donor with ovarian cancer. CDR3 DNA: TGTGCCAGCAGTTTCAGCCAGGGCTCCTACGAGCAGTACTTC. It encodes CASSFSQGSYEQYF.